Listed here are 27 T cell receptor beta chains from one sample, sequenced in a study of T cells in Graves' hyperthyroidism and ophthalmopathy. TCR beta CDR3 region amplification was performed from RNA transcripts. The TCR CDR3 first-round RT-PCR relied on the HTBI primer set. TCRdb processed the multiplex PCR reads anew with MiXCR; each CDR3 protein has one entry. This table has 500,000 to 650,000 distinct CDR3 sequences, roughly 15% appearing once. The sequenced sample consisted of blood. All receptors derive from a woman in her fifties or sixties with Graves' ophthalmopathy.

This clonotype was seen repeatedly, ten times or more. V is TRBV6-1 and J is TRBJ2-1, with 8 bases lining up with TRBD2. Germline CDR1 reads MNHNS; CDR2 reads SASEGT. This CDR3 has 17 residues. J lost 4 bases, V lost 4 bases, and 12 bases had no gene match. The CDR3 loop reads CASSGLAGTEPYNEQFF. Here the CDR3 DNA reads TGTGCCAGCAGTGGTCTAGCGGGCACAGAACCGTACAATGAGCAGTTCTTC.

This clonotype has a handful of counts. V is TRBV20-1 and J is TRBJ2-1, with D maybe TRBD2 (5 bases). Germline assignment: CDR1 DFQATT and CDR2 SNEGSKA (reference sequence). With 5 bases removed from V and 0 bases from J, the gap between germline ends came to 14 bases. This CDR3 is 15 amino acids long. CDR3: CSAPPSRLSYNEQFF. In DNA, the CDR3 is TGCAGTGCTCCACCTAGCCGACTCTCCTACAATGAGCAGTTCTTC.

This rearrangement joins TRBV29-1 to TRBJ2-7; 8 positions match TRBD2. Germline CDR1 reads SQVTM; CDR2 reads ANQGSEA. J lost 4 bases, V lost 4 bases, and 6 bases had no gene match. The CDR3 totals 13 residues. DNA of the CDR3: TGCAGCGTTGCCGGGAGGGTGACTTACGAGCAGTACTTC. It yields the protein CSVAGRVTYEQYF.

This clonotype has at least ten counts. The chain carries TRBV7-9 and TRBJ2-7; 7 bases line up with TRBD1. This CDR3 has 12 amino acids. Germline CDR1 SEHNR, CDR2 FQNEAQ (reference sequence). Trimming removed 5 bases from V and 5 bases from J; junction bases left unmatched: 3. The CDR3 coding sequence is TGTGCCAGCAGCGCCGACAGGGACGAGCAGTACTTC. Its translation is CASSADRDEQYF.

This chain uses TRBV9 with TRBJ1-6; TRBD1 matches at 8 bases. Germline CDR1 is SGDLS and CDR2 is YYNGEE. After removal of 4 bases from V and 9 bases from J, the junction contained 6 bases not matched to a gene. The CDR3 has 14 residues. This chain's CDR3 is CASSLTGDVSPLHF. The CDR3, as DNA: TGTGCCAGCAGCCTGACAGGGGACGTTTCACCCCTCCACTTT. Full variable domain (missing parts from reference TRBV9 and TRBJ1-6): DSGVTQTPKHLITATGQRVTLRCSPRSGDLSVYWYQQSLDQGLQFLIQYYNGEERAKGNILERFSAQQFPDLHSELNLSSLELGDSALYFCASSLTGDVSPLHFGNGTRLTVT.

Many counts were recorded for this clonotype. The V gene is TRBV28, the J gene TRBJ2-7, with D perhaps TRBD1 or TRBD2 (6 bases each). This CDR3 has 17 residues. The V end lost 7 bases, the J end lost 2 bases, and 24 bases lay between the germline ends. Germline V lookup: CDR1 MDHEN, CDR2 SYDVKM. CDR3 amino acids: CASTEGWGAKRAYEQYF. The CDR3 DNA follows: TGTGCCAGCACCGAAGGGTGGGGGGCGAAGAGAGCCTACGAGCAGTACTTC.

This clonotype was seen a few times. The chain employs TRBV4-3 and TRBJ2-2; D is unresolved. The CDR3 contains 15 residues. The V gene's germline CDR1 is LGHNA and CDR2 YSLEER. Deletions cut 0 bases from V and 6 bases from J, with 11 bases between. The CDR3 sequence is CASSQDSHRSGELFF. The CDR3 nucleotides are TGCGCCAGCAGCCAAGATAGCCACCGATCCGGGGAGCTGTTTTTT.

This clonotype has a count of ten or more. The chain uses TRBV12-3 or TRBV12-4 and TRBJ1-5; perhaps TRBD1 as D (5 bases). This CDR3 spans 17 amino acids. V was cut by 5 bases and J by 0 bases, with 17 bases left in between. CDR3 region: CASSPGVQSYSNQPQHF. DNA for the CDR3: TGTGCCAGCAGTCCGGGGGTACAGAGTTATAGCAATCAGCCCCAGCATTTT.

This clonotype was seen ten or more times. The DNA of the CDR3 is TGTGCCAGCAGGTCGCCTAGCGGGAGGAATGAGCAGTTCTTC. Translating gives CASRSPSGRNEQFF. The chain couples TRBV28 to TRBJ2-1; 11 bases line up with TRBD2. The CDR3 length is 14 residues. Germline lookup yields CDR1 MDHEN and CDR2 SYDVKM. J was trimmed by 7 bases and V by 6 bases; bases with no gene match: 5. Using reference TRBV28 and TRBJ2-1 for the parts outside the CDR3, the full variable domain is DVKVTQSSRYLVKRTGEKVFLECVQDMDHENMFWYRQDPGLGLRLIYFSYDVKMKEKGDIPEGYSVSREKKERFSLILESASTNQTSMYLCASRSPSGRNEQFFGPGTRLTVL.

This clonotype was observed a handful of times. The J gene is TRBJ2-3, the V gene TRBV12-3 or TRBV12-4; D is unclear. There are 13 residues in the CDR3. V was clipped by 0 bases and J by 7 bases, with 8 bases between them. The CDR3 sequence: CASSLAPRNTQYF. The DNA of the CDR3 is TGTGCCAGCAGTTTAGCCCCCAGAAATACGCAGTATTTT.

This clonotype was observed many times. The rearrangement links TRBV6-1 to TRBJ2-1; 12 positions agree with TRBD2. The CDR3 spans 15 residues. Germline trimming cut 6 bases from V and 8 bases from J; bases unmatched to any gene: 8. Germline CDR1 reads MNHNS; CDR2 reads SASEGT. In DNA, the CDR3 is TGTGCCAGCAGGGAACTGACTAGCGGGAGATATGAGCAGTTCTTC. Protein sequence: CASRELTSGRYEQFF.

This clonotype appeared many times. The chain links TRBV7-9 to TRBJ2-2; D remains unclear. V shed 5 bases and J shed 3 bases, with 10 bases lying between them. This CDR3 comprises 14 residues. CDR1 is SEHNR, CDR2 FQNEAQ, per germline (reference sequence). The CDR3 protein is CASSRTEHTGELFF. As DNA, the CDR3 is TGTGCCAGCAGCCGGACGGAACACACCGGGGAGCTGTTTTTT.

The table lists this clonotype with many counts. J is TRBJ2-7 and V is TRBV6-2 or TRBV6-3; 7 positions agree with TRBD1. The CDR3 has 14 residues. The germline V gene has CDR1 MNHEY and CDR2 SVGEGT. The junction had 9 bases not matched to a gene; V was cut back by 5 bases and J by 5 bases. CDR3 amino acids: CASSLRQGRNEQYF. CDR3 in DNA: TGTGCCAGCAGTCTCCGACAGGGCAGGAACGAGCAGTACTTC.

This clonotype was seen at least ten times. The V call is TRBV28, the J call TRBJ1-2; D not certain. Germline V gene sequence: CDR1 MDHEN, CDR2 SYDVKM. Trimming removed 8 bases at V and 8 bases at J, with 12 bases between. CDR3 length equals 11 residues. This CDR3 is CASVEFLGYTF. In nucleotides, the CDR3 is TGTGCCAGCGTGGAGTTCCTGGGCTACACCTTC.

This clonotype was counted ten times or more. The gene calls are TRBV5-5 and TRBJ1-1; D remains ambiguous. Germline CDR1 SGHKS, CDR2 YYEKEE (reference sequence). V lost 6 bases and J lost 0, with 15 bases in between. This CDR3 region has 15 residues. Here the CDR3 DNA reads TGTGCCAGCACCCTCAACCCGACCTTGAACACTGAAGCTTTCTTT. Translation: CASTLNPTLNTEAFF. The variable domain in full, with the rest retrieved from reference TRBV5-5 and TRBJ1-1, is DAGVTQSPTHLIKTRGQQVTLRCSPISGHKSVSWYQQVLGQGPQFIFQYYEKEERGRGNFPDRFSARQFPNYSSELNVNALLLGDSALYLCASTLNPTLNTEAFFGQGTRLTVV.

The table lists this clonotype with many counts. The V and J genes are TRBV28 and TRBJ1-5; D gene unclear. V shed 8 bases and J shed 5 bases, with 4 bases lying between them. This CDR3 contains 10 residues. In germline, CDR1 is MDHEN, CDR2 SYDVKM. In nucleotides, the CDR3 is TGTGCCAGCCATGATCAGCCCCAGCATTTT. Its protein product is CASHDQPQHF.

This clonotype was picked up many times. This chain connects TRBV11-3 to TRBJ1-1; TRBD1 agrees at 7 bases. The CDR3 contains 14 residues. The ends lost 3 bases at V and 5 bases at J; junction bases unmatched: 6. Germline-derived CDR1 and CDR2 are SGHNT and YENEEA. CDR3 nucleotide sequence: TGTGCCAGCAGCTTCGACAGGGTAAAGACTGAAGCTTTCTTT. It encodes CASSFDRVKTEAFF.

This clonotype was seen many times. The rearrangement links TRBV28 to TRBJ2-2; a weak D match, TRBD1 (6 bases). Trimming left V 8 bases short and J 1 base short, with 17 bases between. This CDR3 is built from 16 residues. CDR1 and CDR2 (germline): MDHEN, SYDVKM. CDR3 residues: CASFTGLYGNTGELFF. The CDR3 region has the DNA TGTGCCAGCTTTACAGGGTTATACGGGAACACCGGGGAGCTGTTTTTT.

This clonotype has ten or more counts. The gene calls are TRBV7-9 and TRBJ2-2; 7 bases are a match to TRBD2. This CDR3 is built from 21 residues. Germline V CDR1 and CDR2: SEHNR, FQNEAQ (reference sequence). V shed 2 bases, J shed 0 bases, and the junction held 18 bases outside the gene matches. Written as DNA, the CDR3 is TGTGCCAGCAGCTTAAATACTAGCGACCTCTGGGCCCTTTCGAACACCGGGGAGCTGTTTTTT. Residues: CASSLNTSDLWALSNTGELFF.

This clonotype showed up many times. The CDR3 spells CASSAQGRANTGELFF. The CDR3 nucleotides read TGTGCCAGCAGTGCTCAGGGAAGAGCGAACACCGGGGAGCTGTTTTTT. The rearrangement joins TRBV6-1 to TRBJ2-2; tentatively, D is TRBD1 (5 bases). The CDR3 totals 16 residues. The ends were cut back, 4 bases at V and 0 bases at J, with 12 bases in the middle. Germline V CDR1 and CDR2: MNHNS, SASEGT.

This clonotype has at least ten counts. DNA of the CDR3: TGCAGCGACCGAAGGGGGAGGGACACTGAAGCTTTCTTT. It is translated as CSDRRGRDTEAFF. The chain uses TRBV29-1 and TRBJ1-1; D possibly corresponds to TRBD1 (6 bases). Per the germline V gene, CDR1 is SQVTM and CDR2 is ANQGSEA. This CDR3 is built from 13 residues. The V end was cut by 7 bases, the J end by 3 bases, with 15 bases between.

This clonotype was recorded a few times. CDR3 sequence: CAWSYGTVNTEAFF. The CDR3 nucleotides read TGTGCCTGGAGTTACGGGACAGTGAACACTGAAGCTTTCTTT. The chain has TRBV30 and TRBJ1-1, with 7 bases matching TRBD1. Germline V gene data show CDR1 as GTSNPN and CDR2 as SVGIG (reference sequence). Germline trimming cut 2 bases from V and 0 bases from J; bases unmatched to any gene: 3. This CDR3 is built from 14 residues.

This clonotype occurred many times. This chain links TRBV20-1 with TRBJ1-4, with 7 bases fitting TRBD1. CDR1 is DFQATT and CDR2 is SNEGSKA in the germline V gene (reference sequence). This CDR3 has 14 residues. V was clipped by 3 bases and J by 5 bases; unmatched bases: 6. CDR3 protein: CSARDRRGNEKLFF. DNA for the CDR3: TGCAGTGCTAGGGATCGCAGGGGGAATGAAAAACTGTTTTTT.

This clonotype has a count of ten or more. The chain is built from TRBV28 and TRBJ1-1; D is ambiguous. The V gene's germline CDR1 is MDHEN and CDR2 SYDVKM. The CDR3 runs 13 residues. V dropped 7 bases and J dropped 1 base, with 10 bases sitting between them. The CDR3 nucleotides are TGTGCCAGCACAATAGAGGGGAACACTGAAGCTTTCTTT. It encodes CASTIEGNTEAFF.

This clonotype was detected many times. The chain combines TRBV28 with TRBJ2-3; D call uncertain. V lost 7 bases, J lost 2 bases, and 13 bases lay in between. This CDR3 is 14 amino acids long. Germline values: CDR1 MDHEN, CDR2 SYDVKM. Here the CDR3 DNA reads TGTGCCAGCACGATGACCTCTCTCACAGATACGCAGTATTTT. This gives the protein CASTMTSLTDTQYF.

Ten or more counts support this clonotype. The chain combines TRBV28 with TRBJ1-1; D is ambiguous. This CDR3 spans 13 amino acids. CDR1 and CDR2 from the germline V gene are MDHEN and SYDVKM. V lost 4 bases to trimming and J lost 3 bases, with 9 bases between them. CDR3 DNA sequence: TGTGCCAGCAGTTCGAGGAGGGACACTGAAGCTTTCTTT. Its protein product is CASSSRRDTEAFF.

This clonotype was seen repeatedly, ten times or more. The V gene is TRBV7-9, the J gene TRBJ2-1, with D unclear. The length of the CDR3 is 14 residues. The germline V and J ends were trimmed by 1 base and 9 bases, with 13 bases remaining between them. From germline, CDR1 is SEHNR and CDR2 FQNEAQ (reference sequence). CDR3 bases: TGTGCCAGCAGCTTAGACATTTGGGATGTTGAGCAGTTCTTC. This encodes CASSLDIWDVEQFF.